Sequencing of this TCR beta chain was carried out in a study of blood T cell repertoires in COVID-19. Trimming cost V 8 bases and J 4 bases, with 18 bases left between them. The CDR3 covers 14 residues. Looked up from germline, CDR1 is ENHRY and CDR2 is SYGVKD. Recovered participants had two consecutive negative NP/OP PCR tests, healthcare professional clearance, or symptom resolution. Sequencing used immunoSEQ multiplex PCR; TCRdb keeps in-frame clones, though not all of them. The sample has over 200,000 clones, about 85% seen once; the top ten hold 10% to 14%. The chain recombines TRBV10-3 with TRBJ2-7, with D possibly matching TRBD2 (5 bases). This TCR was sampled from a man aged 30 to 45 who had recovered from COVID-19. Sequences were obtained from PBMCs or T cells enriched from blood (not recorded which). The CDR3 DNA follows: TGTGCCATCTGGGATGAGGTCGGGATGTACGAGCAGTACTTC. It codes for CAIWDEVGMYEQYF.